The T cell receptor beta chain under discussion was sequenced for a study of blood T cells in healthy people across ages. Per germline, CDR1 DFQATT and CDR2 SNEGSKA (reference sequence). This CDR3 is 13 amino acids long. General study findings and limits: Donors of long life had a larger count of naive CD4+ cells and greater diversity than aged donors.

Remarks on this clonotype: Its antigen is not identified. The junction does not match germline at one end; this may be a read error.

Aged roughly 6 to 100, donors were systemically healthy Caucasians from Russia. Sample-barcoded 5' priming and a J-beta primer mix drove a second PCR of roughly 7 to 11 cycles. One entry per CDR3 protein, called by TCRdb with MiXCR from the 5' RACE reads. The profile shows 800,000 to 1,300,000 distinct CDR3 sequences, about 25% of them singletons. This sample was shared with a second study, whose subject was T cells of mothers and their children. From that study: Donation was provided by three healthy Caucasian mothers along with their six children.

This receptor was obtained from a girl aged 2-10 years in good health. The J gene is TRBJ2-7, the V gene TRBV20-1, with D tentatively TRBD1 (6 bases). The sequencing input was blood. CDR3 amino acids: CSARITGPYEQYF. The CDR3 DNA sequence: TGTAGTGCTAGGATCACAGGGCCCTACGAGCAGTACTTC.